Below are 21 T cell receptor beta chains sequenced from a single sample in a study of T cells expressing NK-cell markers. For each CDR3 protein, TCRdb gives one entry from its re-call of the 5' RACE reads, without DNA. The sample's table shows some 600,000 distinct CDR3 sequences. The sequenced material came from blood T cells: a sorted CD56 or NKG2C T cell subset, CD4+ or CD8+ T cells, or bulk PBMC T cells (not recorded which). The receptors stem from a man aged 18 to 29 in good health.

V and J are TRBV7-2 and TRBJ2-5; the D call from TCRdb, TRBD2, cannot be confirmed without DNA. Looked up from germline, CDR1 is SGHTA and CDR2 is FQGNSA. The CDR3 runs to 16 residues. The CDR3 reads CASSTIAGGIQETQYF.

The V call is TRBV4-3, the J call TRBJ2-3; TCRdb indicates TRBD2, and absent DNA this call remains unverified. The CDR3 is 14 amino acids. Per germline, CDR1 LGHNA and CDR2 YSLEER. The CDR3 sequence: CASSNTLASDTQYF.

This chain joins TRBV7-9 and TRBJ2-4; the TCRdb D gene call, TRBD1, has no DNA to confirm it. CDR1 and CDR2 (germline): SEHNR, FQNEAQ (reference sequence). The CDR3 covers 13 residues. The CDR3 region is CASSSPNQNIQYF.

The chain employs TRBV27 and TRBJ2-5. The CDR3 spans 14 residues. Germline CDR1 MNHEY, CDR2 SMNVEV (reference sequence). The CDR3 is CASSLPQVEETQYF.

The chain uses TRBV20-1 and TRBJ1-1. From germline, CDR1 is DFQATT and CDR2 SNEGSKA (reference sequence). The CDR3 totals 12 residues. The CDR3 sequence: CSAADGNTEAFF.

J is TRBJ2-3 and V is TRBV11-2. CDR3 length: 15 amino acids. The V gene's germline CDR1 is SGHAT and CDR2 FQNNGV. The chain's CDR3 is CASSLDRVTEDTQYF.

The rearrangement links TRBV20-1 to TRBJ1-2; TCRdb lists TRBD1, though no DNA is available to test this call. The germline V gene encodes CDR1 DFQATT and CDR2 SNEGSKA (reference sequence). This CDR3 has 13 amino acids. CDR3 amino acids: CSANLGTGGGYTF.

The gene calls are TRBV29-1 and TRBJ1-1; as DNA is missing, the TRBD1 call by TCRdb cannot be tested. The CDR3 spans 13 residues. CDR1 is SQVTM and CDR2 is ANQGSEA in the germline V gene. CDR3 amino acids: CSVTLSLNTEAFF. Drawing the rest from reference TRBV29-1 and TRBJ1-1, the complete variable domain is SAVISQKPSRDICQRGTSLTIQCQVDSQVTMMFWYRQQPGQSLTLIATANQGSEATYESGFVIDKFPISRPNLTFSTLTVSNMSPEDSSIYLCSVTLSLNTEAFFGQGTRLTVV.

V and J are TRBV12-3 or TRBV12-4 and TRBJ1-2. CDR3 length: 12 amino acids. The CDR3 is CASRMTAGGYTF.

The rearrangement links TRBV6-1 to TRBJ2-1; as DNA is missing, the TRBD2 call by TCRdb cannot be tested. The CDR3 contains 19 residues. Germline V gives CDR1 MNHNS, CDR2 SASEGT. CDR3 protein: CASRGDRGRGLAGENEQFF.

V usage is TRBV15 and J usage is TRBJ2-3; TCRdb designates TRBD1, a call that cannot be tested without DNA. Looked up from germline, CDR1 is LNHNV and CDR2 is YYDKDF (reference sequence). The CDR3 runs 17 residues. CDR3 sequence: CATSRDYRTGSSDTQYF.

The CDR3 is CASSLSGAAGQYF. The J gene is TRBJ2-3, the V gene TRBV12-3 or TRBV12-4; TCRdb proposes TRBD1, but this gene call is untestable without DNA. The CDR3 runs 13 residues.

The rearrangement joins TRBV15 to TRBJ2-5; TCRdb's D call, TRBD2, is unchecked because there is no DNA. This CDR3 has 18 amino acids. Looked up from germline, CDR1 is LNHNV and CDR2 is YYDKDF (reference sequence). This CDR3 is CATSRERAALAGQETQYF.

The chain carries TRBV5-1 and TRBJ2-3; TCRdb designates TRBD1, a call that cannot be tested without DNA. The CDR3 is made up of 14 amino acids. Looked up from germline, CDR1 is SGHRS and CDR2 is YFSETQ. This CDR3 reads CASSDGQGGDTQYF.

The chain recombines TRBV7-8 with TRBJ1-5; as DNA is missing, the TRBD1 call by TCRdb cannot be tested. CDR1 and CDR2 (germline): SGHVS, FQNEAQ. This CDR3 is built from 15 residues. The CDR3 sequence: CATSSGQGSNQPQHF.

This rearrangement joins TRBV25-1 to TRBJ1-5; TCRdb picks TRBD1, but there is no DNA to check that call. Germline CDR1 reads MGHDK; CDR2 reads SYGVNS. The length of the CDR3 is 15 residues. The CDR3 spells CASSEVGDSNQPQHF.

The rearrangement uses TRBV2 and TRBJ1-1; TCRdb outputs TRBD1, but without DNA this stays unchecked. Germline V gives CDR1 SNHLY, CDR2 FYNNEI. There are 13 residues in the CDR3. The CDR3 loop reads CATQGETNTEAFF.

This sequence joins TRBV18 and TRBJ2-2. CDR1 and CDR2 (germline): KGHSH, LQKENI. This CDR3 spans 15 amino acids. CDR3 protein: CASSPVYRDTGELFF. The whole variable domain, filled in from reference TRBV18 and TRBJ2-2, reads NAGVMQNPRHLVRRRGQEARLRCSPMKGHSHVYWYRQLPEEGLKFMVYLQKENIIDESGMPKERFSAEFPKEGPSILRIQQVVRGDSAAYFCASSPVYRDTGELFFGEGSRLTVL.

This sequence joins TRBV12-3 or TRBV12-4 and TRBJ1-1; there is no DNA to check the TCRdb D call of TRBD1. The CDR3 has 15 residues. CDR3 loop: CASSFLNRVGTEAFF.

This rearrangement joins TRBV7-3 to TRBJ2-1. The germline gives CDR1 SGHTA, CDR2 FQGTGA. The length of the CDR3 is 15 residues. The CDR3 is CASSLQDRSYNEQFF.

The chain is built from TRBV21-1 and TRBJ2-3; TCRdb picks TRBD2, but there is no DNA to check that call. TRBV21-1 is described as a pseudogene. The CDR3 is 18 residues long. The CDR3 is CASSKEVGKGPEQDTQYF.